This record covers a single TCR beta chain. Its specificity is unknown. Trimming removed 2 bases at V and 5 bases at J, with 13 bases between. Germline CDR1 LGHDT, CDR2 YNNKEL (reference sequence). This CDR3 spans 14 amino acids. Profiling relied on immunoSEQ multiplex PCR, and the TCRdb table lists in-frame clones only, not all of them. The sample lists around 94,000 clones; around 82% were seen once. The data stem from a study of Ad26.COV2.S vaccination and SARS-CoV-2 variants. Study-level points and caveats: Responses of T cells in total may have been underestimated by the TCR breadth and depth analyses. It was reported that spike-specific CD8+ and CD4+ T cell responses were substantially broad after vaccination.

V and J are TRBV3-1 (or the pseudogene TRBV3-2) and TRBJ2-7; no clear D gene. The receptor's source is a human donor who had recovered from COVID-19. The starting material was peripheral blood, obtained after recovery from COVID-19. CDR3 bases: TGTGCCAGCAGCCAAAGGGTCTCAAACCACGAGCAGTACTTC. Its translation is CASSQRVSNHEQYF.